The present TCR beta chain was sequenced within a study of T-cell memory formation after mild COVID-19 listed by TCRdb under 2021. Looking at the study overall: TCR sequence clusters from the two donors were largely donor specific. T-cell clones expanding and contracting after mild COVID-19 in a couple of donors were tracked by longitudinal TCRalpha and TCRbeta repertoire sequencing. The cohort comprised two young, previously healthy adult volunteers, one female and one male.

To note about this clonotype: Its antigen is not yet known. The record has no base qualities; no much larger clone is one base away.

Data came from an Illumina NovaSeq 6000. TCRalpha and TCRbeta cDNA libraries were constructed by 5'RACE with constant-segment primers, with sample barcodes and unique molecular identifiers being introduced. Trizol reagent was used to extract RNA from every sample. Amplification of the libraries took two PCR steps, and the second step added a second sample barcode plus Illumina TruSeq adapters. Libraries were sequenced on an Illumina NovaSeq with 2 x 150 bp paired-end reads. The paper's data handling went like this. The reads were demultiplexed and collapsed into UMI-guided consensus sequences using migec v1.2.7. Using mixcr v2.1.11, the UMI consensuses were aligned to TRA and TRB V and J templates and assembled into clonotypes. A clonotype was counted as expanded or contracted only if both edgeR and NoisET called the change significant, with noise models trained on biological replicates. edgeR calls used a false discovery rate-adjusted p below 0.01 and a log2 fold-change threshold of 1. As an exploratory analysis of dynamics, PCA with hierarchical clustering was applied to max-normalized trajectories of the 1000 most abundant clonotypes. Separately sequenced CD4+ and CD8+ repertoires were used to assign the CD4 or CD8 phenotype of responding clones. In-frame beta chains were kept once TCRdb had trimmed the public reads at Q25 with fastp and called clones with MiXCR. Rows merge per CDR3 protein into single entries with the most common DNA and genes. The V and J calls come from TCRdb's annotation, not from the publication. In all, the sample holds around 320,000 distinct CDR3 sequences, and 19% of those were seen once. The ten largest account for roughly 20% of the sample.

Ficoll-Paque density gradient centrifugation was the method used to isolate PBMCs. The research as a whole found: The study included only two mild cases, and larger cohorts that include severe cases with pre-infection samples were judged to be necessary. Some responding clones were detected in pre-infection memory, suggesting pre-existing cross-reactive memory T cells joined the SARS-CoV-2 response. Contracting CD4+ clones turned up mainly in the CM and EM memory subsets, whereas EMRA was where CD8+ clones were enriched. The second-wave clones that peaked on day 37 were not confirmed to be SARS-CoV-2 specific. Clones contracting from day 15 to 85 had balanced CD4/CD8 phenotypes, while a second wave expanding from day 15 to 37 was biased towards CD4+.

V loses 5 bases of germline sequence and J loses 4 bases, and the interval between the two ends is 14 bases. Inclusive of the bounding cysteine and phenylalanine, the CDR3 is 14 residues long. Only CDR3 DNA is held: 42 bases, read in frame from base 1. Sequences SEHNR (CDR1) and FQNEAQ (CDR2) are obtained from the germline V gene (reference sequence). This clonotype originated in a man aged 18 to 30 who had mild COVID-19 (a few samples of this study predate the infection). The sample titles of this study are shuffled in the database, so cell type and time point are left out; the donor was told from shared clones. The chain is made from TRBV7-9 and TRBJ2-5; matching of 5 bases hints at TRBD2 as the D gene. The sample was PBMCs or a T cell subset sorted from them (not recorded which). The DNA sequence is TGTGCCAGCAGCCCCACGATAGCGAGAGAGACCCAGTACTTC. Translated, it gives CASSPTIARETQYF.